This TCR beta chain was captured in a study of regulatory T cells in long-lasting Graves disease. Sample time point: newly diagnosed GD, antithyroid drugs for less than 3 months. Generation of the TCR library employed RNA extracted from PBMCs. The TCR beta library used iRepertoire HTBI primers with Arm-PCR amplification of CDR3. TCRdb used MiXCR to reprocess the multiplex PCR reads, holding one entry per CDR3 protein. The data show 450,000 to 650,000 distinct CDR3 sequences, about 15% seen once. Of note for this clonotype: The junction departs from the called germline gene at one end, perhaps through a read error.

The same data also contributed to another study, on T cells in Graves' hyperthyroidism and ophthalmopathy.

The TCR comes from a woman aged 40 to 65 with Graves disease. The sequences come from peripheral blood mononuclear cells (PBMCs), collected at new diagnosis, from a patient treated with antithyroid drugs.

In nucleotides, the CDR3 is TGTGCCAGCAGAGCCTCGACAGTGCCTTTCTTT. This encodes CASRASTVPFF. This sequence joins TRBV5-1 and TRBJ1-1, with a tentative D call TRBD1 (5 bases). The CDR3 runs to 11 residues. The germline V gene encodes CDR1 SGHRS and CDR2 YFSETQ.